The 27 T cell receptor beta chains presented below share a single source sample, sequenced in a study of T cell responses to AZD1222 COVID-19 vaccine. Assay: immunoSEQ multiplex PCR; the TCRdb copy retains only in-frame clones and omits some. The sample has 140,000 to 150,000 clones, roughly 84% seen once. Sequencing was performed on peripheral blood, taken 28 days after the second AZD1222 dose. These receptors were obtained from an adult who received the AZD1222 COVID-19 vaccine.

The sample holds a few counts of this clone. The V call is TRBV5-1, the J call TRBJ1-4; 11 bases are shared with TRBD1. The CDR3 has 15 amino acids. The V segment lost 4 bases and the J segment 7 bases; nucleotides outside the gene matches: 6. The V gene's germline CDR1 is SGHRS and CDR2 YFSETQ. The CDR3: CASSIAGTGGEKLFF. The CDR3 DNA is TGCGCCAGCAGCATCGCCGGGACAGGGGGTGAAAAACTGTTTTTT.

J is TRBJ2-7 and V is TRBV6-5, with D hard to call. V lost 10 bases, J lost 2 bases, and 18 bases lay in between. Germline CDR1 reads MNHEY; CDR2 reads SVGAGI. The CDR3 contains 14 residues. CDR3 nucleotide sequence: TGTGCCACCACAACCGCTACCGCGCCCTACGAGCAGTACTTC. It codes for CATTTATAPYEQYF.

The rearrangement joins TRBV7-2 to TRBJ1-1; the D gene is possibly TRBD1 (6 bases). With 2 bases removed from V and 11 bases from J, the gap between germline ends came to 18 bases. The CDR3 is made up of 14 amino acids. Germline V gene lookup returns CDR1 SGHTA and CDR2 FQGNSA. The DNA for the CDR3 is TGTGCCAGCAGCTTATCCGGGACACCGATAGGGGCTTTCTTT. Its translation is CASSLSGTPIGAFF.

V gene TRBV6-4 combines with J gene TRBJ2-7; D is possibly TRBD1 (6 bases). The CDR3 sequence is 15 residues long. Looked up from germline, CDR1 is MRHNA and CDR2 is SNTAGT. The V end was cut by 6 bases, the J end by 5 bases, with 20 bases between. The CDR3 loop is CASRQPPQGTHEQYF. In DNA, the CDR3 is TGTGCCAGCAGACAGCCCCCGCAGGGGACCCACGAGCAGTACTTC.

This chain uses TRBV14 with TRBJ1-2; possibly TRBD1 for D (5 bases). CDR3 length: 15 residues. V was shortened by 1 base and J by 1 base, with 10 bases between the two germline ends. Germline V lookup: CDR1 SGHDN, CDR2 FVKESK. CDR3 in DNA: TGTGCCAGCAGCCAAGTGGGCAGGGATAACTATGGCTACACCTTC. Its translation is CASSQVGRDNYGYTF.

The chain combines TRBV28 with TRBJ1-6; 10 positions agree with TRBD1. The CDR3 length is 17 residues. V lost 4 bases to trimming and J lost 10 bases; unmatched junction nucleotides: 13. Germline-derived CDR1 and CDR2 are MDHEN and SYDVKM. This CDR3 reads CASSSPHGPGQGSPLHF. CDR3 DNA sequence: TGTGCCAGCAGTTCCCCACACGGACCGGGACAGGGGTCACCCCTCCACTTT.

This chain links TRBV11-1 with TRBJ1-4, with D uncertain. Germline V CDR1 and CDR2: SGHAT, FQDESV (reference sequence). CDR3 size: 15 residues. Trimming shortened V by 1 base and J by 7 bases, and 13 bases separated the two germline ends. As DNA, the CDR3 is TGTGCCAGCAGCTTAGAACGAGGTCTTGGTGAAAAACTGTTTTTT. Translating it yields CASSLERGLGEKLFF.

This sequence joins TRBV10-1 and TRBJ1-4; no definite D call. This CDR3 has 15 residues. The V end lost 3 bases, the J end lost 4 bases, and 12 bases lay between the germline ends. CDR1 WNHNN and CDR2 SYGVQD come from the germline V gene (reference sequence). The CDR3 reads CASSDMGPGNEKLFF. In DNA form, the CDR3 reads TGCGCCAGCAGTGACATGGGCCCCGGTAATGAAAAACTGTTTTTT.

V is TRBV7-8 and J is TRBJ2-1; no clear D gene. This CDR3 contains 13 residues. Trimming stripped 3 bases from V and 8 bases from J, with 11 bases between. CDR1 is SGHVS, CDR2 FQNEAQ, per germline. The DNA of the CDR3 is TGTGCCAGCAGCTTTATATGGTTTGATGAGCAGTTCTTC. It codes for CASSFIWFDEQFF.

The V gene is TRBV6-5, the J gene TRBJ1-5, with D uncertain. Germline CDR1 is MNHEY and CDR2 is SVGAGI. The V end was cut by 7 bases, the J end by 4 bases, with 17 bases between. The CDR3 covers 15 residues. The CDR3 coding sequence is TGTGCCAGCACCTACTGGCGGGGTGGGAATCAGCCCCAGCATTTT. The encoded protein is CASTYWRGGNQPQHF.

This clone was counted a few times. This chain uses TRBV18 with TRBJ1-2; D possibly corresponds to TRBD1 (5 bases). The V end was cut by 1 base, the J end by 4 bases, with 13 bases between. CDR1 and CDR2 from the germline V gene are KGHSH and LQKENI. This CDR3 contains 15 residues. Here the CDR3 reads CASSPLPDRIYGYTF. CDR3 DNA: TGTGCCAGCTCACCACTGCCCGACAGAATCTATGGCTACACCTTC.

The chain uses TRBV4-1 and TRBJ1-1; D is perhaps TRBD1 (5 bases). V shed 2 bases and J shed 1 base, with 8 bases lying between them. Per the germline V gene, CDR1 is MGHRA and CDR2 is YSYEKL. The CDR3 runs 14 residues. In nucleotides, the CDR3 is TGCGCCAGCAGCCAACAGGGCTGGAACACTGAAGCTTTCTTT. Protein product: CASSQQGWNTEAFF.

This clone came up once. The CDR3 DNA reads as TGTGCCAGCAGCCTTGACAGAGCCCTCTACAATGAGCAGTTCTTC. Protein: CASSLDRALYNEQFF. The V gene is TRBV5-5, the J gene TRBJ2-1; tentatively, D is TRBD1 (5 bases). The CDR3 has 15 amino acids. The germline V gene encodes CDR1 SGHKS and CDR2 YYEKEE (reference sequence). The ends were cut back, 4 bases at V and 3 bases at J, with 14 bases in the middle.

The V and J genes are TRBV6-5 and TRBJ1-2; D is unresolved. V was pared by 7 bases and J by 2 bases, with 17 bases between. Germline CDR1 MNHEY, CDR2 SVGAGI. CDR3 length: 15 residues. The CDR3 loop reads CASKVGRSWNYGYTF. CDR3 nucleotide sequence: TGTGCCAGCAAAGTTGGGCGAAGTTGGAACTATGGCTACACCTTC.

The J gene is TRBJ1-2, the V gene TRBV28, with D unresolved. Germline assignment: CDR1 MDHEN and CDR2 SYDVKM. The length of the CDR3 is 11 residues. V lost 8 bases, J lost 5 bases, and 9 bases lay in between. The CDR3 reads CASAQEYGYTF. CDR3 bases: TGTGCCAGCGCCCAAGAATATGGCTACACCTTC.

The chain links TRBV29-1 to TRBJ2-7; possible D gene TRBD1, 5 bases. Between the trimmed V and J ends, which lost 1 base and 0 bases, there was a span of 16 bases. Looked up from germline, CDR1 is SQVTM and CDR2 is ANQGSEA. This CDR3 region has 16 residues. The CDR3 spells CSVEGPTGLSSYEQYF. The CDR3 DNA follows: TGCAGCGTTGAAGGCCCAACAGGTTTAAGCTCCTACGAGCAGTACTTC.

Here the CDR3 reads CASSLKRAQSTDTQYF. CDR3 nucleotide sequence: TGTGCCAGCAGCTTGAAGAGGGCCCAAAGCACAGATACGCAGTATTTT. The V gene is TRBV5-4, the J gene TRBJ2-3; a possible D gene is TRBD2 (5 bases). V shed 1 base and J shed 0 bases, with 12 bases lying between them. Germline V lookup: CDR1 SGHNT, CDR2 YYREEE (reference sequence). CDR3 length: 16 amino acids.

The chain has TRBV7-9 and TRBJ1-2; D may be TRBD1 (6 bases). The CDR3 length is 16 residues. Trimming cost V 3 bases and J 8 bases, with 22 bases left between them. Germline V lookup: CDR1 SEHNR, CDR2 FQNEAQ (reference sequence). CDR3 amino acids: CASSLSPIQGDRGYTF. The CDR3, as DNA: TGTGCCAGCAGCTTGTCCCCCATCCAGGGTGACAGGGGCTACACCTTC.

The chain carries TRBV7-8 and TRBJ2-1; TRBD2 agrees at 9 bases. This CDR3 has 16 residues. V trimming: 0 bases; J trimming: 8 bases; junction bases outside the gene matches: 8. Germline V gives CDR1 SGHVS, CDR2 FQNEAQ. The CDR3, as DNA: TGTGCCAGCAGCTTAGCTGTAGCGGGAGTTAGAGATGAGCAGTTCTTC. Translation: CASSLAVAGVRDEQFF.

V usage is TRBV10-1 and J usage is TRBJ1-1; D is uncertain. V gave up 2 bases and J gave up 0 bases, with 7 bases separating them. The CDR3 has 14 residues. Germline V lookup: CDR1 WNHNN, CDR2 SYGVQD (reference sequence). The CDR3 here is CASSEGPVNTEAFF. CDR3 sequence (DNA): TGCGCCAGCAGTGAGGGACCCGTGAACACTGAAGCTTTCTTT.

V usage is TRBV24-1 and J usage is TRBJ2-1; D uncertain. The CDR3 loop spans 14 amino acids. V lost 5 bases to trimming and J lost 3 bases, with 10 bases between them. The germline gives CDR1 KGHDR, CDR2 SFDVKD. This chain's CDR3 is CATSGAGSYNEQFF. In DNA form, the CDR3 reads TGTGCCACCAGTGGGGCCGGTAGCTACAATGAGCAGTTCTTC.

J is TRBJ2-5 and V is TRBV27; D not certain. Deletions cut 5 bases from V and 3 bases from J, with 4 bases between. The germline gives CDR1 MNHEY, CDR2 SMNVEV (reference sequence). CDR3 length equals 11 residues. The CDR3 nucleotides read TGTGCCAGCAGTAAAAAAGAGACCCAGTACTTC. Amino acids: CASSKKETQYF.

The chain recombines TRBV5-1 with TRBJ1-2; 9 nucleotides align to TRBD1. The V gene end was trimmed by 0 bases and the J gene end by 5 bases; junction bases not matched to a gene: 14. CDR3 size: 18 residues. Germline V gene data show CDR1 as SGHRS and CDR2 as YFSETQ. The CDR3 nucleotides are TGCGCCAGCAGCTTGGGACGACCCTTCGTGGACAGGGGTTATGGCTACACCTTC. This encodes CASSLGRPFVDRGYGYTF.

This clone is a singleton in its sample. The rearrangement uses TRBV7-2 and TRBJ2-5; TRBD2 is a possible D gene (5 bases). The CDR3 length is 14 residues. V was clipped by 5 bases and J by 2 bases, with 12 bases between them. Germline V CDR1 and CDR2: SGHTA, FQGNSA. In DNA, the CDR3 is TGTGCCAGCAGCCCGGGGTCGTTGCAAGAGACCCAGTACTTC. This codes for CASSPGSLQETQYF.

The chain employs TRBV3-1 (or the pseudogene TRBV3-2) and TRBJ1-2, with TRBD1 identical over 8 bases. CDR3 size: 15 residues. V lost 0 bases, J lost 6 bases, and 6 bases stayed unmatched. Germline CDR1 LGHDT, CDR2 YNNKEL (reference sequence). The DNA for the CDR3 is TGTGCCAGCAGCCAAGAGGACAGGGTCGGACATGGCTACACCTTC. Residues: CASSQEDRVGHGYTF.

The chain uses TRBV7-2 and TRBJ2-5, with 10 nucleotides matching TRBD2. The CDR3 has 15 residues. V lost 4 bases, J lost 5 bases, and 7 bases stayed unmatched. CDR1 is SGHTA, CDR2 FQGNSA, per germline. The CDR3 region has the DNA TGTGCCAGCAGCTACCAGCGGGGGGGCGGTGAGACCCAGTACTTC. This sequence encodes CASSYQRGGGETQYF. The whole variable domain, remainder taken from reference TRBV7-2 and TRBJ2-5, is GAGVSQSPSNKVTEKGKDVELRCDPISGHTALYWYRQSLGQGLEFLIYFQGNSAPDKSGLPSDRFSAERTGGSVSTLTIQRTQQEDSAVYLCASSYQRGGGETQYFGPGTRLLVL.

To note about this clone: This CDR3 is also generated by other DNA sequences in the sample. The chain links TRBV5-1 to TRBJ2-1; D is perhaps TRBD2 (5 bases). This CDR3 spans 15 amino acids. Deletions cut 3 bases from V and 0 bases from J, with 10 bases between. The germline gives CDR1 SGHRS, CDR2 YFSETQ. CDR3 amino acids: CASSSTRSSYNEQFF. The DNA for the CDR3 is TGCGCCAGCAGCTCCACTAGGAGCTCCTACAATGAGCAGTTCTTC.